This entry describes one T cell receptor beta chain. This specimen comes from a study of blood T cell repertoires in COVID-19. For the study at large: There were acute and convalescent COVID-19 samples, and they came from the United States, Italy and Spain. In each case, the material was cDNA or gDNA derived from T cells, B-cell-depleted T cells, or PBMCs.

Original analysis: For nucleated cells, counts were estimated from reference gene primer amplification. Repertoires were generated with immunoSEQ multiplex PCR, while TCRdb's copy carries only in-frame clones and drops some. V and J calls and clone size come straight from that table; D and trimming were deduced from the DNA. The sample has approximately 180,000 clones, approximately 85% seen once. The clonotype originates from a man aged 60 to 75 with acute or convalescent COVID-19. The sequencing input was peripheral blood.

The CDR3 loop reads CASSLTTGLANTGELFF. In DNA form, the CDR3 reads TGTGCCAGCAGCTTAACTACGGGACTAGCGAACACCGGGGAGCTGTTTTTT. The chain recombines TRBV7-3 with TRBJ2-2; the match to TRBD2 covers 8 bases. Germline V CDR1 and CDR2: SGHTA, FQGTGA. The V and J ends lost 0 bases and 0 bases, in that order; junction bases with no gene match: 3. The CDR3 loop spans 17 amino acids.